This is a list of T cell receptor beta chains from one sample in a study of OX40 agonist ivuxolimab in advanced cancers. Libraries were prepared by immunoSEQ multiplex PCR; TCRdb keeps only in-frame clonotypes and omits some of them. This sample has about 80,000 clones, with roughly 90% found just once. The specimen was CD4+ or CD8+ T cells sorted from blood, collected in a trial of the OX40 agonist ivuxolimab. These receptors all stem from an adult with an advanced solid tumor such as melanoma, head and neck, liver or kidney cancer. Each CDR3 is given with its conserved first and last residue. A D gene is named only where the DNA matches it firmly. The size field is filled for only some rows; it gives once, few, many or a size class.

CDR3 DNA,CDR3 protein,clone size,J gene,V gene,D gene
TGTGCCAGCAGCTCCCAAGGGGTCACTCATGGCTACACCTTC,CASSSQGVTHGYTF,NA,TRBJ1-2,TRBV7-2,NA
TGCAGCGTTGAGTATAGGGGGATATCTAATGAAAAACTGTTTTTT,CSVEYRGISNEKLFF,NA,TRBJ1-4,TRBV29-1,NA
TGTGCCAGCAGCTCCCGACAGGGATTCTACGAGCAGTACTTC,CASSSRQGFYEQYF,NA,TRBJ2-7,TRBV13,TRBD1
TGTGCCAGTAGTATGGTAGGGGCGGGGAACACTGAAGCTTTCTTT,CASSMVGAGNTEAFF,NA,TRBJ1-1,TRBV19,NA
TGTGCCAGCAGCTTGGTTGGGAGCGCAGGTGAGCAGTACTTC,CASSLVGSAGEQYF,NA,TRBJ2-7,TRBV4-2,NA
TGTGCCAGCAGTGTCAGGGGTAAGACAGATACGCAGTATTTT,CASSVRGKTDTQYF,NA,TRBJ2-3,TRBV6-5,NA
TGTGCCAGTAGTTCAGTGAACACTGAAGCTTTCTTT,CASSSVNTEAFF,NA,TRBJ1-1,TRBV19,NA
TGCAGTGCAGGACCCCGAGACATTCAGTACTTC,CSAGPRDIQYF,NA,TRBJ2-4,TRBV20-1,NA
TGTGCCAGCAGCAAGGACAGGGGATTTCGTGGCTACACCTTC,CASSKDRGFRGYTF,once,TRBJ1-2,TRBV7-9,TRBD1
TGTGCCAGCAGCGTAAACAGGGGCGAGCAGTACTTC,CASSVNRGEQYF,NA,TRBJ2-7,TRBV7-2,TRBD1
TGTGCCAGTAGTCCTCGGACATTTTCTGGAAACACCATATATTTT,CASSPRTFSGNTIYF,NA,TRBJ1-3,TRBV19,NA
TGTGCCACCACGAGGCGTAGCCATGAGCAGTTCTTC,CATTRRSHEQFF,NA,TRBJ2-1,TRBV6-1,NA
TGTGCCAGCAGCGAAGATCCTAGCTACAATGAGCAGTTCTTC,CASSEDPSYNEQFF,NA,TRBJ2-1,TRBV7-2,NA
TGCGCCAGCAGCTCATCTGGGGCTTCCATCAACACTGAAGCTTTCTTT,CASSSSGASINTEAFF,NA,TRBJ1-1,TRBV4-1,NA
TGTGCCAGCAGCCCCGGGACAGGGAAAGACTATGGCTACACCTTC,CASSPGTGKDYGYTF,NA,TRBJ1-2,TRBV7-9,TRBD1
TGCGCCAGCAGCGCGGACTTGAACACTGAAGCTTTCTTT,CASSADLNTEAFF,few,TRBJ1-1,TRBV4-1,NA
TGTGCCAGCAGCTCCTCTCGGGGATTCGCGACCCAGTACTTC,CASSSSRGFATQYF,NA,TRBJ2-5,TRBV7-6,NA
TGTGCCAGCAGCATGCCAGCGGGAGTAAGTGGAAATGAGCAGTTCTTC,CASSMPAGVSGNEQFF,NA,TRBJ2-1,TRBV5-8,TRBD2
TGTGCCAGCAGCAGTGGGGACAGATTGTACCAAGAGACCCAGTACTTC,CASSSGDRLYQETQYF,NA,TRBJ2-5,TRBV5-4,TRBD1
TGTGCCACACAGACAGGGTGGTCGCAAGAGACCCAGTACTTC,CATQTGWSQETQYF,NA,TRBJ2-5,TRBV28,TRBD1
TGTGCCAGCGGCCGGGGGTCCTACAATGAGCAGTTCTTC,CASGRGSYNEQFF,NA,TRBJ2-1,TRBV6-6,NA
TGTGCCAGTAGTCGAGGCTCAACTAGCGGGAGTAACAAGCAGTTCTTC,CASSRGSTSGSNKQFF,NA,TRBJ2-1,TRBV19,TRBD2
TGTGCCTGGAGTACCTTCTATTCCAGGGGCCGCGGAAACACCATATATTTT,CAWSTFYSRGRGNTIYF,NA,TRBJ1-3,TRBV30,NA
TGTGCCAGCAGCCCTAGGGGGGCTCTAAATCAGCCCCAGCATTTT,CASSPRGALNQPQHF,NA,TRBJ1-5,TRBV9,NA
TGTGCCAGCAGCCCAGCTCAGGGGGCATGGGATGAGCAGTTCTTC,CASSPAQGAWDEQFF,NA,TRBJ2-1,TRBV7-2,TRBD1
TGTGCCAGCGGCTTGAGGCTAGGTGAGCAGTTCTTC,CASGLRLGEQFF,NA,TRBJ2-1,TRBV28,NA
TGTGCCAGCAGTGAGCAGGGACAGCTTGAAGCTTTCTTT,CASSEQGQLEAFF,few,TRBJ1-1,TRBV2,TRBD1
TGTGCCAGCAGGCAAGGGGGGACTTCCTACGAGCAGTACTTC,CASRQGGTSYEQYF,NA,TRBJ2-7,TRBV28,NA
TGTGCCACCAGCAGAGGGGCAGGGGGCTATGGCTACACCTTC,CATSRGAGGYGYTF,NA,TRBJ1-2,TRBV15,TRBD1
TGTGCCAGCACCAGCCCAGGCTACGAGCAGTACTTC,CASTSPGYEQYF,NA,TRBJ2-7,TRBV6-1,NA
TGTGCCAGCAGCTTCTTGCAGGCGGCCAACAATGAGCAGTTCTTC,CASSFLQAANNEQFF,NA,TRBJ2-1,TRBV7-3,NA
TGTGCCAGCAGTTTAACCCACAGGGGGCGGCCCGGGGAGCTGTTTTTT,CASSLTHRGRPGELFF,NA,TRBJ2-2,TRBV27,TRBD1
TGTGCCAGCAGCTTAGCGGTGGGGGCCTACGAGCAGTACTTC,CASSLAVGAYEQYF,NA,TRBJ2-7,TRBV7-6,NA
TGTGCCAGCTCCCACAGAGGGCTAAGGGATTCACCCCTCCACTTT,CASSHRGLRDSPLHF,NA,TRBJ1-6,TRBV18,NA
TGTGCCAGCAGTGGAGTAGCAGGAGCAGATACGCAGTATTTT,CASSGVAGADTQYF,NA,TRBJ2-3,TRBV2,NA
TGTGCCAGCAGCCCGACCGGGACAGGGGCCGCAGATACGCAGTATTTT,CASSPTGTGAADTQYF,NA,TRBJ2-3,TRBV7-8,TRBD1
TGTGCCAGCAGCGTAGAGGGGGTAACAGAGACCCAGTACTTC,CASSVEGVTETQYF,once,TRBJ2-5,TRBV9,NA
TGTGCCAGCAGCTCCCCCCAAGGCGGGAGTAACGGCAATGAGCAGTTCTTC,CASSSPQGGSNGNEQFF,NA,TRBJ2-1,TRBV7-9,TRBD2
TGCGCCAGCAGCCCCGGGGCCTTGAACACTGAAGCTTTCTTT,CASSPGALNTEAFF,few,TRBJ1-1,TRBV5-1,NA
TGTGCCAGTAGGGGACAGAGCTCCTACAATGAGCAGTTCTTC,CASRGQSSYNEQFF,NA,TRBJ2-1,TRBV19,TRBD1
TGTGCCAGCAGTGACGGGACAGCACGGAATCAGCCCCAGCATTTT,CASSDGTARNQPQHF,NA,TRBJ1-5,TRBV2,TRBD1
TGTGCCAGCAGCAGTCGACAGGGCAGCAATCAGCCCCAGCATTTT,CASSSRQGSNQPQHF,NA,TRBJ1-5,TRBV7-8,TRBD1
TGTGCCAGCAGCCGCTCAGGGAACTACGAGCAGTACTTC,CASSRSGNYEQYF,many,TRBJ2-7,TRBV7-3,NA
TGTGCCAGCAGCCCACGGACTTTAGACTATGGCTACACCTTC,CASSPRTLDYGYTF,NA,TRBJ1-2,TRBV4-2,NA
TGCGCCAGCAGCTTGGGGCGGGACAGTCTGTCGAACGATGAAGCTTTCTTT,CASSLGRDSLSNDEAFF,few,TRBJ1-1,TRBV5-1,TRBD1
TGCAGCGTTGATACCGCCCTAGCGGGAAGCACAGATACGCAGTATTTT,CSVDTALAGSTDTQYF,NA,TRBJ2-3,TRBV29-1,TRBD2